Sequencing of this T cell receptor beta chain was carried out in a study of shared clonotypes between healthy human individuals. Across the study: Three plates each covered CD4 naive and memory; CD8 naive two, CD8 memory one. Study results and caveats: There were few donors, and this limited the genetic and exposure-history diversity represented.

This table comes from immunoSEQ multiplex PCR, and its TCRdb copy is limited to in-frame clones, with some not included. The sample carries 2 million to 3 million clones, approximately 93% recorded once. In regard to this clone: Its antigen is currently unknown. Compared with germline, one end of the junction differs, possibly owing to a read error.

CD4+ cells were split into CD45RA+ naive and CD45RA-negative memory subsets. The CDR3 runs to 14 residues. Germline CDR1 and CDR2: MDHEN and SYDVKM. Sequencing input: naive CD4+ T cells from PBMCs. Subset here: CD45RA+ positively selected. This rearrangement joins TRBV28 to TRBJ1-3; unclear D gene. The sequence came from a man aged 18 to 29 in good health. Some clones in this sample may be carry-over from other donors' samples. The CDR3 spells CASSQVGSGSTIYF. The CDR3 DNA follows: TGTGCCAGCTCCCAGGTCGGCTCTGGAAGCACCATATATTTT.